Listed below are T cell receptor beta chains from one sample, sequenced in a study of blood T cell repertoires in COVID-19. Sequencing was performed with immunoSEQ multiplex PCR; in TCRdb, only in-frame clones are kept and a portion is missing. The sample yields some 250,000 clones, nearly 90% seen once. The specimen was peripheral blood. Receptor source: a human donor in a cohort sampled during active COVID-19. Each CDR3 is given with its conserved first and last residue. The D gene is left open where the match is weak. A clone size is listed for some rows: how often the clone was seen (once, few, many), or a class if it is expanded.

V gene	J gene	D gene	clone size	CDR3 DNA	CDR3 protein
TRBV12-3/TRBV12-4	TRBJ1-1	-	few	TGTGCCAGCAGTCCTAGCAACACTGAAGCTTTCTTT	CASSPSNTEAFF
TRBV12-2	TRBJ1-1	-	-	TGTGCAAGTCGCTTAGTGTTGACACCCGAGAACACTGAAGCTTTCTTT	CASRLVLTPENTEAFF
TRBV19	TRBJ2-5	TRBD1	-	TGTGCCAGTAGTATCCTGACAGGGAACCAAGAGACCCAGTACTTC	CASSILTGNQETQYF
TRBV5-6	TRBJ1-3	TRBD1	-	TGTGCCAGCGCTCGACAGGGACTGGTCTCTGGAAACACCATATATTTT	CASARQGLVSGNTIYF
TRBV5-6	TRBJ2-7	-	once	TGTGCCAGCATCAACAAGGGACAAGATTACGAGCAGTACTTC	CASINKGQDYEQYF
TRBV7-3	TRBJ2-1	TRBD2	-	TGTGCCAGCAGCTTAAGATCTCTCGGACTAGCGGGAGGGAATGAGCAGTTCTTC	CASSLRSLGLAGGNEQFF
TRBV4-2	TRBJ1-2	TRBD1	few	TGTGCCAGCAGCCAAGAGGACAGGGTGGGTGGCTACACCTTC	CASSQEDRVGGYTF
TRBV24-1	TRBJ1-6	-	-	TGTGCCACCAGTGAGTCCGGGTATAATTCACCCCTCCACTTT	CATSESGYNSPLHF
TRBV19	TRBJ2-5	TRBD1	-	TGTGCCAGTAGTATCCTAGGGGGCCGGTACCAAGAGACCCAGTACTTC	CASSILGGRYQETQYF
TRBV10-2	TRBJ1-5	TRBD1	few	TGCGCCAGCAGTCCACAGGGGTTATCGGAGCCCCAGCATTTT	CASSPQGLSEPQHF
TRBV5-1	TRBJ1-3	-	-	TGCGCCAGCAGGCGGTCGGTTGTGGGGGGATCCGGAAACACCATATATTTT	CASRRSVVGGSGNTIYF
TRBV5-1	TRBJ1-1	TRBD1	-	TGCGCCAGCAGCTATCAGGGGGTGAACACTGAAGCTTTCTTT	CASSYQGVNTEAFF
TRBV3-1/TRBV3-2	TRBJ2-7	TRBD2	-	TGTGCCAGCAGCCAACTACAGGACCCCCTCAGTCGGGGGGGTCTCACCTACGAGCAGTACTTC	CASSQLQDPLSRGGLTYEQYF
TRBV19	TRBJ2-1	TRBD2	-	TGTGCCAGTAGTATCACACTAGCGGTTTTCAATGAGCAGTTCTTC	CASSITLAVFNEQFF
TRBV13	TRBJ1-1	-	-	TGTGCCAGCAGTTTTCAAGCATTTGAAGCTTTCTTT	CASSFQAFEAFF
TRBV30	TRBJ1-1	-	few	TGTGCCTGGAGGGAGGCGGAGAACACTGAAGCTTTCTTT	CAWREAENTEAFF
TRBV18	TRBJ2-7	-	-	TGTGCCAGCTCACCGCGGACAGCCTACGAGCAGTACTTC	CASSPRTAYEQYF
TRBV2	TRBJ2-7	TRBD2	few	TGTGCCAGCAGTGAGAGACTAGCGGGAGTGTACGAGCAGTACTTC	CASSERLAGVYEQYF
TRBV7-2	TRBJ2-5	TRBD2	-	TGTGCCAGCAGCTTAGGGACTAGCGGGAGCGAGACCCAGTACTTC	CASSLGTSGSETQYF
TRBV4-3	TRBJ1-6	TRBD1	once	TGCGCCAGCAGCCGCACCCGGGACAGGGGTAATTCACCCCTCCACTTT	CASSRTRDRGNSPLHF
TRBV19	TRBJ2-5	-	once	TGTGCCAGTAGCATCGGCGGGCTGGAGACCCAGTACTTC	CASSIGGLETQYF
TRBV18	TRBJ1-1	-	-	TGTGCCAGCTCACCACGCGGACAGATGAACACTGAAGCTTTCTTT	CASSPRGQMNTEAFF
TRBV10-3	TRBJ1-1	TRBD1	-	TGTGCCATTCGGACAGGACGATCCACTGAAGCTTTCTTT	CAIRTGRSTEAFF
TRBV6-5	TRBJ1-1	-	-	TGTGCCGCAAAAGTGGTGAGGATGAACACTGAAGCTTTCTTT	CAAKVVRMNTEAFF
TRBV7-2	TRBJ1-2	-	-	TGTGCCAGCAGCTTAGTCGTAGACTCCAACTATGGCTACACCTTC	CASSLVVDSNYGYTF
TRBV11-2	TRBJ2-7	TRBD1	once	TGTGCCAGCAGCTTAGATGGGGGACAGTTCTCCTACGAGCAGTACTTC	CASSLDGGQFSYEQYF
TRBV6-2/TRBV6-3	TRBJ1-4	-	-	TGTGCCAGCAGTTACGGTGGGGCAGGAGGGAGGAGTGAAAAACTGTTTTTT	CASSYGGAGGRSEKLFF
TRBV5-4	TRBJ2-7	TRBD1	-	TGTGCCAGCAGCCCGAGCCGACCCGGGACAGCCAACGAGCAGTACTTC	CASSPSRPGTANEQYF
TRBV21-1	TRBJ2-2	-	-	TGTGCCAGCAGCTCCAGAAATGCTAGCGGGGGAGACGGGGAGCTGTTTTTT	CASSSRNASGGDGELFF
TRBV5-1	TRBJ2-7	TRBD2	once	TGCGCCAGCAGCGGATGGATAAGCGGGACGTATGCCTACGAGCAGTACTTC	CASSGWISGTYAYEQYF
TRBV7-9	TRBJ1-4	-	many	TGTGCCAGCATCGCCGTAGCGGGTGAACTGTTTTTT	CASIAVAGELFF
TRBV2	TRBJ2-6	-	-	TGTGCCAGCAGTGCGTTCTCTGGGGCCAACGTCCTGACTTTC	CASSAFSGANVLTF
TRBV25-1	TRBJ1-4	-	-	TGTGCCAGCGGTTTAGGAGCAACTAATGAAAAACTGTTTTTT	CASGLGATNEKLFF
TRBV2	TRBJ1-2	-	-	TGTGCCAGCAGTGATCTAAACTATGGCTACACCTTC	CASSDLNYGYTF
TRBV27	TRBJ2-1	-	-	TGTGCCAGCAGTTTCGAGGTGGGGGCGAGGTACAATGAGCAGTTCTTC	CASSFEVGARYNEQFF
TRBV30	TRBJ2-5	-	-	TGTGCCTGGAGTGTAGCGGGAGAGACCCAGTACTTC	CAWSVAGETQYF
TRBV27	TRBJ2-7	TRBD2	-	TGTGCCAGCAGTTCCGGGACTAGCGGCTACGAGCAGTACTTC	CASSSGTSGYEQYF
TRBV7-9	TRBJ2-3	TRBD2	-	TGTGCCAGCAGCAAATGGACTAGCGGGGGCACAGATACGCAGTATTTT	CASSKWTSGGTDTQYF
TRBV5-1	TRBJ2-2	TRBD1	-	TGCGCCAGCAGCTTGCTCGGGACAGGTCGGTCTGGGGAGCTGTTTTTT	CASSLLGTGRSGELFF
TRBV7-2	TRBJ2-1	-	-	TGTGCCAGCAGCTTAGATCCTAACGATCAGTTCTTC	CASSLDPNDQFF
TRBV13	TRBJ1-3	-	-	TGTGCCAGCAGACAGGTTTTTACTGGAAACACCATATATTTT	CASRQVFTGNTIYF
TRBV6-1	TRBJ1-4	-	-	TGTGCCAGCAGTGAAAATTTTAGGGGGGAAAAACTGTTTTTT	CASSENFRGEKLFF
TRBV4-3	TRBJ2-7	TRBD2	-	TGCGCCAGCAGCCAAGAGTTAGCGGGAGAGTTCTACGAGCAGTACTTC	CASSQELAGEFYEQYF
TRBV4-3	TRBJ1-2	-	-	TGCGCCAGCAGCCAAGTGCAGGGTGCCTATGGCTACACCTTC	CASSQVQGAYGYTF
TRBV18	TRBJ1-2	-	-	TGTGCCAGCTCACCTAGGGGGAACTATGGCTACACCTTC	CASSPRGNYGYTF
TRBV7-3	TRBJ1-3	TRBD1	-	TGTGCCAGCAGCTCCACAGGGGGCTCTGGAAACACCATATATTTT	CASSSTGGSGNTIYF
TRBV7-9	TRBJ2-7	TRBD1	-	TGTGCCAGCAGCCCGACGGGACAGAACTACGAGCAGTACTTC	CASSPTGQNYEQYF
TRBV6-2/TRBV6-3	TRBJ1-2	-	-	TGTGCCAGCAGCCATAACGACAGGATAGTCTATGGCTACACCTTC	CASSHNDRIVYGYTF
TRBV28	TRBJ2-1	TRBD1	-	TGTGCGAGTCCCATTTGGTCTCCCGGGACAGGGAAATACAATGAGCAGTTCTTC	CASPIWSPGTGKYNEQFF
TRBV28	TRBJ2-7	TRBD2	-	TGTGCCAGCAGTTTGCTAGCGGGAGAAGCGTCCTACGAGCAGTACTTC	CASSLLAGEASYEQYF
TRBV5-4	TRBJ2-1	TRBD2	-	TGTGCCAGCAGCCCCGAACCGGGGGGTATATACAATGAGCAGTTCTTC	CASSPEPGGIYNEQFF
TRBV9	TRBJ1-2	TRBD1	-	TGTGCCAGCCATTCTGGACAGGGGACTAACTATGGCTACACCTTC	CASHSGQGTNYGYTF
TRBV9	TRBJ2-6	TRBD1	-	TGTGCCAGCAGCACACGGACAGGGAGTAGCTCTGGGGCCAACGTCCTGACTTTC	CASSTRTGSSSGANVLTF
TRBV13	TRBJ2-1	TRBD2	-	TGTGCCAGCAGCCAACCTGGTCTAGCGGGAGGTCGCAATGAGCAGTTCTTC	CASSQPGLAGGRNEQFF
TRBV7-9	TRBJ2-7	-	-	TGTGCCAGCAGCTTAGGGACTGTCCCCACCTACGAGCAGTACTTC	CASSLGTVPTYEQYF
TRBV30	TRBJ1-2	-	-	TGTGCCTGGAGGGGGTTTAGGGGCTCTGGCTACACCTTC	CAWRGFRGSGYTF
TRBV6-2/TRBV6-3	TRBJ2-7	-	-	TGTGCCAGCAGTTCCCTCGGACAGATCTACGAGCAGTACTTC	CASSSLGQIYEQYF